These 7 T cell receptor beta chains came from one sample sequenced in a study of radiotherapy plus CTLA-4 blockade in lung cancer. Libraries were prepared by immunoSEQ multiplex PCR; TCRdb keeps only in-frame clonotypes and omits some of them. This repertoire shows tens of thousands of clones, around 69% found once; its top ten account for roughly 15%. Sequencing was performed on peripheral blood, taken from a patient treated with radiotherapy plus ipilimumab. All receptors derive from a human donor with non-small cell lung cancer whose response to radiotherapy plus ipilimumab could not be evaluated. Some clones in this sample may be carry-over from other donors' samples.

V usage is TRBV28 and J usage is TRBJ1-1; maybe TRBD1 (6 bases). V lost 6 bases and J lost 5, with 22 bases in between. The germline CDR1 and CDR2 sequences are MDHEN and SYDVKM. This CDR3 spans 16 amino acids. CDR3 region: CASRGGPKPLLTEAFF. Here the CDR3 DNA reads TGTGCCAGCAGGGGGGGGCCCAAACCGTTGTTGACTGAAGCTTTCTTT.

The chain carries TRBV5-1 and TRBJ2-3, with TRBD2 identical over 8 bases. Germline CDR1 SGHRS, CDR2 YFSETQ. This CDR3 contains 15 residues. V lost 4 bases, J lost 4 bases, and 8 bases stayed unmatched. The CDR3 nucleotides read TGCGCCAGCAGCCGGGATAGCGGGGCCCCAGATACGCAGTATTTT. It specifies CASSRDSGAPDTQYF.

The rearrangement links TRBV9 to TRBJ2-2; D not certain. CDR1 is SGDLS and CDR2 is YYNGEE in the germline V gene. The V end lost 2 bases, the J end lost 4 bases, and 6 bases lay between the germline ends. The CDR3 is made up of 13 amino acids. CDR3 protein: CASSVRPTGELFF. The DNA for the CDR3 is TGTGCCAGCAGCGTGAGGCCCACCGGGGAGCTGTTTTTT.

The rearrangement joins TRBV29-1 to TRBJ2-7, with D possibly being TRBD1 (6 bases). The CDR3 has 15 amino acids. V dropped 0 bases and J dropped 2 bases, with 14 bases sitting between them. Looked up from germline, CDR1 is SQVTM and CDR2 is ANQGSEA. The CDR3 DNA reads TGCAGCGTTGAAGATGGGGGAAGGACAGCCTACGAGCAGTACTTC. Encoded protein: CSVEDGGRTAYEQYF.

The chain has TRBV5-1 and TRBJ2-2; no clear D gene. V was clipped by 4 bases and J by 6 bases, with 16 bases between them. CDR3 size: 15 residues. Germline V gene sequence: CDR1 SGHRS, CDR2 YFSETQ. CDR3 protein: CASSLAPGGSGELFF. The CDR3 bases are TGCGCCAGCAGCCTTGCTCCCGGCGGCTCCGGGGAGCTGTTTTTT.

V and J are TRBV6-1 and TRBJ1-1; TRBD1 aligns across 10 bases. CDR3 length equals 15 residues. V dropped 8 bases and J dropped 4; count of bases not matched to a gene: 10. The germline gives CDR1 MNHNS, CDR2 SASEGT. The CDR3: CASEFPTGGGTEAFF. DNA of the CDR3: TGTGCCAGCGAGTTTCCGACAGGGGGCGGCACTGAAGCTTTCTTT.

DNA for the CDR3: TGTGCCAGCAGCCAAGGAGGACTAGCGGGGCAAGAGACCCAGTACTTC. This encodes CASSQGGLAGQETQYF. This chain joins TRBV4-2 and TRBJ2-5; the match to TRBD2 covers 12 bases. The CDR3 extends over 16 amino acids. V was pared by 1 base and J by 2 bases, with 2 bases of the junction left unmatched. Germline values: CDR1 LGHNA, CDR2 YNFKEQ.